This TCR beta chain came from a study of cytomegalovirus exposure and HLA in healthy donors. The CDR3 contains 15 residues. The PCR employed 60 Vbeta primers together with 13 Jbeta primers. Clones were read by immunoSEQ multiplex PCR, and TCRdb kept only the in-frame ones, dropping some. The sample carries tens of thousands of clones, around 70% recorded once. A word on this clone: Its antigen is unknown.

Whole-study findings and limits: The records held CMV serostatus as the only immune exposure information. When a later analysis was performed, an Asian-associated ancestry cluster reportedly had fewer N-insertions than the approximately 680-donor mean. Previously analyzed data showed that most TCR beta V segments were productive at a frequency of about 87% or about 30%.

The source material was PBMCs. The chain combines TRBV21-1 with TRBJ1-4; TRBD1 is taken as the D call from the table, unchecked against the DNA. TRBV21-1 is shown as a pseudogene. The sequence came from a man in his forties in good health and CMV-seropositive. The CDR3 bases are TGTGCCTCAAACGAGAGACAGGGGACTAATGAAAAACTGTTTTTT. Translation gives CASNERQGTNEKLFF.